A single sample is the source of the 28 T cell receptor beta chains below, sequenced in a study of beta chain features in type 1 diabetes (dated by TCRdb to 2016 to 2018). Library prep was done by the immunoSEQ multiplex PCR assay. The entire isolated RNA was reverse transcribed using the High Capacity cDNA Reverse Transcription Kit, and thus expressed TCRB transcripts were sequenced. TCRdb stores this immuneACCESS table with in-frame sequences only. Part of the clones is absent; in the studies checked, under half of the shortfall reflects unresolved V genes, and no reason is known for the rest. The sample table shows about 620,000 clones, and about a sixth are seen once. Of the sample, under 0.095% is held by the ten largest clones. The sequenced material came from naive CD4+ T cells from blood. What the cell subset or site label conveys for this sample: true naive CD4+ T cells. The receptors here all came from a man between 18 and 35 years old in good health.

This clone was seen more than once but under ten times. CDR3 coding DNA: TGTGCCAGCAGCCCAGAGGTTGGAGGGGGGTATGGCTACACCTTC. This gives the protein CASSPEVGGGYGYTF. This chain connects TRBV9 to TRBJ1-2, with a tentative D call TRBD1 (6 bases). V was trimmed by 4 bases and J by 5 bases, leaving 18 bases between them. The CDR3 is made up of 15 amino acids. The germline CDR1 and CDR2 sequences are SGDLS and YYNGEE.

This clone was seen a handful of times. This chain uses TRBV29-1 with TRBJ2-3, with TRBD2 matching 10 bases. Germline V lookup: CDR1 SQVTM, CDR2 ANQGSEA. The CDR3 is 12 residues long. V was pared by 7 bases and J by 3 bases, with 1 base of the junction left unmatched. Written as DNA, the CDR3 is TGCAGCGCTAGCGGGAGAACAGATACGCAGTATTTT. Protein product: CSASGRTDTQYF.

This clone was counted a few times. The J gene is TRBJ2-2, the V gene TRBV7-6; a possible D gene is TRBD1 (6 bases). This CDR3 contains 16 residues. The V gene's germline CDR1 is SGHVS and CDR2 FNYEAQ. Between the trimmed V and J ends, which lost 4 bases and 0 bases, there was a span of 12 bases. In DNA form, the CDR3 reads TGTGCCAGCAGCTCTTACAGGGTATCGAACACCGGGGAGCTGTTTTTT. Protein product: CASSSYRVSNTGELFF.

The chain recombines TRBV9 with TRBJ2-1; 9 nucleotides line up with TRBD2. This CDR3 region has 15 residues. With V trimmed by 0 bases and J by 4 bases, 2 bases remained unmatched. Germline values: CDR1 SGDLS, CDR2 YYNGEE. The CDR3 here is CASSVVAGEYNEQFF. The CDR3 DNA is TGTGCCAGCAGCGTAGTAGCGGGGGAATACAATGAGCAGTTCTTC.

About this clone itself: This sample includes further DNA sequences coding for the same CDR3. The chain recombines TRBV5-1 with TRBJ2-1, with 7 nucleotides matching TRBD1. Germline CDR1 is SGHRS and CDR2 is YFSETQ. There are 15 residues in the CDR3. J lost 4 bases, V lost 0 bases, and 4 bases had no gene match. The CDR3 nucleotides are TGCGCCAGCAGCTTGGCAGGACAGGCATACAATGAGCAGTTCTTC. This translates into CASSLAGQAYNEQFF.

The chain has TRBV7-9 and TRBJ1-1, with unresolved D. Trimming removed 4 bases from V and 0 bases from J, with 9 bases in between. Germline lookup yields CDR1 SEHNR and CDR2 FQNEAQ (reference sequence). There are 14 residues in the CDR3. The CDR3 loop reads CASSSRNLNTEAFF. CDR3 in DNA: TGTGCCAGCAGCTCCCGGAACCTGAACACTGAAGCTTTCTTT. The full variable domain, with the rest looked up from reference TRBV7-9 and TRBJ1-1, is DTGVSQNPRHKITKRGQNVTFRCDPISEHNRLYWYRQTLGQGPEFLTYFQNEAQLEKSRLLSDRFSAERPKGSFSTLEIQRTEQGDSAMYLCASSSRNLNTEAFFGQGTRLTVV.

V and J are TRBV5-1 and TRBJ2-7; 7 nucleotides match TRBD2. There are 13 residues in the CDR3. CDR1 SGHRS and CDR2 YFSETQ come from the germline V gene. V was clipped by 5 bases and J by 6 bases; unmatched bases: 8. The CDR3 DNA reads TGCGCCAGCAGTCTCGCGGGAGTAGGCGAGCAGTACTTC. It codes for CASSLAGVGEQYF.

J is TRBJ1-4 and V is TRBV2; D unclear. CDR3 length: 15 amino acids. V was pared by 10 bases and J by 6 bases, with 21 bases between. The germline CDR1 and CDR2 sequences are SNHLY and FYNNEI. In DNA form, the CDR3 reads TGTGCCACCAAGACCGCCTCCCTAGTGGATGAAAAACTGTTTTTT. Translating it yields CATKTASLVDEKLFF.

The chain joins TRBV2 to TRBJ2-5; 7 positions match TRBD1. V lost 7 bases, J lost 5 bases, and 7 bases stayed unmatched. The V gene's germline CDR1 is SNHLY and CDR2 FYNNEI. This CDR3 region has 13 residues. CDR3 nucleotide sequence: TGTGCCAGCACTAAGACAGGGCTGGAGACCCAGTACTTC. Its protein is CASTKTGLETQYF. The whole variable domain, filled in from reference TRBV2 and TRBJ2-5, reads EPEVTQTPSHQVTQMGQEVILRCVPISNHLYFYWYRQILGQKVEFLVSFYNNEISEKSEIFDDQFSVERPDGSNFTLKIRSTKLEDSAMYFCASTKTGLETQYFGPGTRLLVL.

This clone was observed a few times. The CDR3 DNA sequence: TGTGCCGCCAAACCGGCTAGCGGGGATGAGCAGTTCTTC. Translation: CAAKPASGDEQFF. This chain uses TRBV19 with TRBJ2-1; 9 bases agree with TRBD2. The CDR3 length is 13 residues. Unmatched junction bases numbered 10, after V lost 11 bases and J lost 8 bases. Germline CDR1 is LNHDA and CDR2 is SQIVND (reference sequence).

This clone was seen a few times. V and J are TRBV12-5 and TRBJ2-1; 10 bases match TRBD2. The J segment lost 1 base and the V segment lost 1 base, leaving 1 base of the junction unmatched. Germline V lookup: CDR1 LGHNT, CDR2 FRNRAP. The CDR3 extends over 16 amino acids. CDR3 sequence (DNA): TGTGCTAGTGGTTTGGGGGGACTAGCGTCCTACAATGAGCAGTTCTTC. Protein: CASGLGGLASYNEQFF.

This clone was counted between two and nine times. The rearrangement links TRBV7-9 to TRBJ2-5, with TRBD2 identical over 13 bases. The CDR3 has 17 residues. Unmatched junction bases numbered 10, after V lost 4 bases and J lost 5 bases. CDR1 and CDR2 from the germline V gene are SEHNR and FQNEAQ (reference sequence). CDR3 sequence: CASSSRTSGRRWETQYF. The CDR3 DNA is TGTGCCAGCAGCTCCAGGACTAGCGGGAGAAGATGGGAGACCCAGTACTTC.

This clone has more than one count but fewer than ten. The genes are TRBV25-1 and TRBJ2-3; D gene uncertain. The V end lost 3 bases, the J end lost 3 bases, and 10 bases lay between the germline ends. Per the germline V gene, CDR1 is MGHDK and CDR2 is SYGVNS. This CDR3 has 14 amino acids. This chain's CDR3 is CASSDPVWTDTQYF. CDR3 in DNA: TGTGCCAGCAGTGACCCAGTCTGGACAGATACGCAGTATTTT.

The table lists this clone with a few counts. This sequence joins TRBV4-1 and TRBJ2-5; D is unclear. V lost 1 base to trimming and J lost 2 bases, with 8 bases between them. CDR3 length: 14 amino acids. Germline CDR1 reads MGHRA; CDR2 reads YSYEKL. The CDR3 DNA reads as TGCGCCAGCAGCCAAGTGTTCAGACAAGAGACCCAGTACTTC. It encodes CASSQVFRQETQYF.

This clone has more than one count but fewer than ten. CDR3 sequence (DNA): TGTGCCAGCTCACCAGAGTCGGTTGGCTACACCTTC. It yields the protein CASSPESVGYTF. The chain links TRBV18 to TRBJ1-2, with D unclear. Germline V gives CDR1 KGHSH, CDR2 LQKENI. Trimming stripped 2 bases from V and 7 bases from J, with 8 bases between. The CDR3 covers 12 residues.

This rearrangement joins TRBV7-2 to TRBJ1-5; no clear D. V was shortened by 5 bases and J by 5 bases, with 10 bases between the two germline ends. CDR1 SGHTA and CDR2 FQGNSA come from the germline V gene. The CDR3 is made up of 13 amino acids. CDR3 sequence reads: CASSLIGDQPQHF. DNA for the CDR3: TGTGCCAGCAGCCTTATAGGAGATCAGCCCCAGCATTTT.

This clone was seen a handful of times. This chain uses TRBV5-6 with TRBJ2-7; tentative D call: TRBD1 (6 bases). Germline V CDR1 and CDR2: SGHDT, YYEEEE. V dropped 0 bases and J dropped 3 bases, with 7 bases sitting between them. There are 13 residues in the CDR3. CDR3 in amino acids: CASSLGTVYEQYF. DNA for the CDR3: TGTGCCAGCAGCTTGGGGACAGTCTACGAGCAGTACTTC.

This clone has ten or more counts. The V call is TRBV23-1, the J call TRBJ2-4, with 9 bases aligning to TRBD1. TRBV23-1 is given ORF status, its function remaining uncertain. This CDR3 contains 17 residues. J was trimmed by 2 bases and V by 3 bases; bases with no gene match: 8. The CDR3 region is CASSHTGTGKPKNIQYF. CDR3 DNA sequence: TGCGCCAGCAGTCACACCGGGACAGGGAAACCCAAAAACATTCAGTACTTC.

The chain combines TRBV7-9 with TRBJ2-6; D gene uncertain. The CDR3 extends over 17 amino acids. V lost 3 bases and J 3 bases, leaving 15 bases between the germline ends. Germline V gene data show CDR1 as SEHNR and CDR2 as FQNEAQ (reference sequence). CDR3 DNA sequence: TGTGCCAGCAGCTTCGAAAGGCCCGGGTATGGGGCCAACGTCCTGACTTTC. Translated: CASSFERPGYGANVLTF.

The V and J genes are TRBV15 and TRBJ2-1; 7 positions match TRBD2. This CDR3 has 16 residues. Germline-derived CDR1 and CDR2 are LNHNV and YYDKDF (reference sequence). V gave up 3 bases and J gave up 9 bases; unmatched junction bases: 14. CDR3 loop: CATSSRGPTSPGEQFF. CDR3 in DNA: TGTGCCACCAGCAGCCGGGGTCCGACTAGCCCGGGTGAGCAGTTCTTC.

The sample holds a few counts of this clone. This chain connects TRBV7-2 to TRBJ2-1; no reliable D call. The germline V and J ends were trimmed by 5 bases and 0 bases, with 11 bases remaining between them. From germline, CDR1 is SGHTA and CDR2 FQGNSA. CDR3 size: 15 residues. For the CDR3, the DNA is TGTGCCAGCAGCCTCAGGCAGAGCTCCTACAATGAGCAGTTCTTC. Translating it yields CASSLRQSSYNEQFF.

In its sample, this clone was seen a few times. J is TRBJ1-1 and V is TRBV28; D remains unclear. Germline CDR1 reads MDHEN; CDR2 reads SYDVKM. Trimming left V 3 bases short and J 0 bases short, with 8 bases between. This CDR3 has 14 residues. The CDR3 region is CASSLGSLNTEAFF. The DNA for the CDR3 is TGTGCCAGCAGTTTGGGCAGCTTGAACACTGAAGCTTTCTTT.

The chain carries TRBV6-1 and TRBJ2-7; 8 nucleotides agree with TRBD1. There are 14 residues in the CDR3. CDR1 and CDR2 (germline): MNHNS, SASEGT. Trimming removed 11 bases from V and 3 bases from J; junction bases left unmatched: 12. CDR3 protein: CAGKTGGRDYEQYF. DNA for the CDR3: TGTGCCGGAAAAACAGGGGGAAGAGACTACGAGCAGTACTTC.

This clone was detected only a few times. The chain has TRBV11-1 and TRBJ2-1; the D is unclear. Trimming took 1 base from V and 4 from J, leaving 8 bases between them. Germline assignment: CDR1 SGHAT and CDR2 FQDESV (reference sequence). This CDR3 comprises 14 residues. The CDR3 spells CASSLVGKYNEQFF. CDR3 DNA sequence: TGTGCCAGCAGCTTAGTGGGGAAATACAATGAGCAGTTCTTC.

The V gene is TRBV29-1, the J gene TRBJ2-7; D possibly corresponds to TRBD1 (6 bases). Germline CDR1 is SQVTM and CDR2 is ANQGSEA. This CDR3 spans 12 amino acids. The V gene lost 7 bases and the J gene lost 2 bases, with 12 bases spanning the gap. CDR3 DNA sequence: TGCAGCGCCCGGACAGAAGCCTACGAGCAGTACTTC. Translation gives CSARTEAYEQYF.

This chain connects TRBV5-4 to TRBJ2-7; D might be TRBD1 (5 bases). This CDR3 region has 14 residues. Germline V gives CDR1 SGHNT, CDR2 YYREEE (reference sequence). Trimming took 3 bases from V and 0 from J, leaving 10 bases between them. The chain's CDR3 is CASSSTVSSYEQYF. CDR3 bases: TGTGCCAGCAGCTCGACAGTCAGCTCCTACGAGCAGTACTTC.

The sample holds a few counts of this clone. This chain joins TRBV19 and TRBJ2-5; no reliable D call. The V end lost 3 bases, the J end lost 14 bases, and 16 bases lay between the germline ends. The CDR3 runs to 12 residues. In germline, CDR1 is LNHDA, CDR2 SQIVND (reference sequence). Written as DNA, the CDR3 is TGTGCCAGTAGTATGGACCGGGCCCCCGTCTACTTC. It encodes CASSMDRAPVYF.

This clone was seen more than once but under ten times. DNA for the CDR3: TGTGCCAGCAGTTACTCGAGGGCAGGAGTGAACACTGAAGCTTTCTTT. Translation: CASSYSRAGVNTEAFF. The chain is built from TRBV6-5 and TRBJ1-1; the D is unclear. The germline V gene has CDR1 MNHEY and CDR2 SVGAGI. The CDR3 runs 16 residues. Trimming shortened V by 0 bases and J by 0 bases, and 11 bases separated the two germline ends.